The clone carrying this T cell receptor (beta chain) was seen only a few times. As yet, its antigen is unknown. This sample was taken from a study of identical twins. Points from the study as a whole: Out-of-frame sharing of TCR alpha in monozygotic twins was underestimated by models. Clonotypes of the beta chain that were abundant in cord blood carried fewer insertions (memory repertoires showed none).

The CDR3 extends over 15 amino acids. V dropped 1 base and J dropped 4 bases, with 14 bases sitting between them. Germline V gives CDR1 SGHRS, CDR2 YFSETQ. The cDNA had a unique molecular identifier and a template-switch universal primer site. TCRdb re-called the 5' RACE reads through MiXCR, storing one row per CDR3 protein. Of approximately 470,000 distinct CDR3 sequences listed, 14% are singletons. All donors were healthy, and all were Caucasian. These sequences were also reported in another study, on yellow fever vaccine responses in identical twins.

This chain joins TRBV5-1 and TRBJ2-5; D is tentatively TRBD1 or TRBD2 (6 bases each). Sample: CD4+ T cells sorted from blood. The origin of this receptor is a woman aged 18-29 years in good health. The CDR3 loop reads CASSLKGGRGETQYF. CDR3 bases: TGCGCCAGCAGCTTGAAAGGGGGGAGAGGAGAGACCCAGTACTTC.